This TCR beta chain was identified in a study of post-analysis software for immune sequencing data. General study findings and limits: Compared with controls, patients showed significantly lower normalized Chao1 diversity.

The TCR beta cDNA libraries carried unique molecular identifiers. Using its own MiXCR run on the PCR reads, TCRdb lists one record per CDR3 protein. The table records roughly 570,000 distinct CDR3 sequences, approximately 34% of them present only once. This clonotype showed up just a few times. Its antigen is currently unknown. Source material: blood. The TCR sequence derives from a girl aged 2-17 years with multiple sclerosis.

In nucleotides, the CDR3 is TGTGCCAGCACGACAGGGAAGGCCACTGAAGCTTTCTTT. Its translation is CASTTGKATEAFF. The J gene is TRBJ1-1, the V gene TRBV6-1, with 7 bases that match TRBD1. After removal of 7 bases from V and 4 bases from J, the junction contained 6 bases not matched to a gene. The CDR3 runs 13 residues. CDR1 MNHNS and CDR2 SASEGT come from the germline V gene.